Listed here are 25 T cell receptor beta chains from one sample, sequenced in a study of blood T cell repertoires in COVID-19. The data were produced by immunoSEQ multiplex PCR, yet TCRdb's version contains in-frame clones alone and is incomplete. The table has 50,000 to 55,000 clones, around nine tenths seen once; the top ten hold less than 4%. The sequencing sample was made of peripheral blood. The receptors were gathered from a man between 45 and 60 years old with acute or convalescent COVID-19.

The chain employs TRBV7-9 and TRBJ1-5; 8 bases map to TRBD1. CDR1 is SEHNR, CDR2 FQNEAQ, per germline (reference sequence). The CDR3 extends over 16 amino acids. The J segment lost 4 bases and the V segment lost 1 base, leaving 6 bases of the junction unmatched. The CDR3 protein is CASSLGQGATNQPQHF. The CDR3 DNA reads as TGTGCCAGCAGCTTAGGTCAGGGGGCTACGAATCAGCCCCAGCATTTT.

The rearrangement uses TRBV11-1 and TRBJ1-3; D is uncertain. Per the germline V gene, CDR1 is SGHAT and CDR2 is FQDESV (reference sequence). V was cut by 5 bases and J by 4 bases, with 15 bases left in between. CDR3 length: 15 residues. The CDR3 DNA reads TGTGCCAGCAGCCCGCGACCGGGTTCCGGAAACACCATATATTTT. Translated: CASSPRPGSGNTIYF.

The chain has TRBV11-2 and TRBJ1-6; perhaps TRBD1 as D (5 bases). This CDR3 has 15 residues. Germline lookup yields CDR1 SGHAT and CDR2 FQNNGV. V dropped 1 base and J dropped 7 bases, with 11 bases sitting between them. The CDR3 DNA follows: TGTGCCAGCAGCTTAGTTGCAGGGAACAATTCACCCCTCCACTTT. It translates to CASSLVAGNNSPLHF.

V gene TRBV5-1 combines with J gene TRBJ2-3; D is possibly TRBD1 (6 bases). CDR3 size: 18 residues. Per germline, CDR1 SGHRS and CDR2 YFSETQ. The germline V and J ends were trimmed by 0 bases and 0 bases, with 17 bases remaining between them. DNA for the CDR3: TGCGCCAGCAGCTTGGCGGGCAGGGGTACCTTTAGCACAGATACGCAGTATTTT. Its protein product is CASSLAGRGTFSTDTQYF.

In this sample, this clone turned up a few times. The chain recombines TRBV12-5 with TRBJ2-7; no clear D. The germline CDR1 and CDR2 sequences are LGHNT and FRNRAP. V shed 6 bases and J shed 2 bases, with 14 bases lying between them. This CDR3 has 14 residues. CDR3 nucleotide sequence: TGTGCTAGTGGGATGCTGACACAAACCTACGAGCAGTACTTC. Protein sequence: CASGMLTQTYEQYF.

The genes are TRBV23-1 and TRBJ2-2; 8 nucleotides line up with TRBD1. TRBV23-1 is reported as an ORF; its role is uncertain. The CDR3 covers 20 residues. V lost 0 bases and J lost 3; bases outside the gene matches: 15. The DNA for the CDR3 is TGCGCCAGCAGTCAATCATGTCCGGGACAGGCCGGGTGGGACACCGGGGAGCTGTTTTTT. Translating gives CASSQSCPGQAGWDTGELFF.

This clone was counted a single time. The chain carries TRBV7-3 and TRBJ2-1, with D unresolved. The germline gives CDR1 SGHTA, CDR2 FQGTGA. V gave up 5 bases and J gave up 9 bases, with 11 bases separating them. There are 12 residues in the CDR3. The CDR3 spells CASSPKNGEQFF. CDR3 in DNA: TGTGCCAGCAGCCCTAAAAACGGTGAGCAGTTCTTC.

This clone was seen once. This chain connects TRBV6-6 to TRBJ2-5; no reliable D call. CDR1 and CDR2 from the germline V gene are MNHNY and SVGAGI (reference sequence). The CDR3 covers 15 residues. The V and J ends lost 6 bases and 5 bases respectively, with 19 bases between them. This CDR3 reads CASSTPRLIAETQYF. CDR3 coding DNA: TGTGCCAGCAGCACGCCCCGACTGATCGCCGAGACCCAGTACTTC.

In nucleotides, the CDR3 is TGCGCCAGCATTCCAACGCCGGAGGGGGAGGGCTATGGCTACACCTTC. It is translated as CASIPTPEGEGYGYTF. This chain uses TRBV4-1 with TRBJ1-2, with a weak D call TRBD1 (6 bases). CDR1 and CDR2 (germline): MGHRA, YSYEKL. With 7 bases removed from V and 4 bases from J, the gap between germline ends came to 22 bases. The CDR3 is 16 amino acids.

The chain carries TRBV6-5 and TRBJ1-2; D may be TRBD1 (6 bases). Trimming removed 7 bases at V and 4 bases at J, with 13 bases between. The CDR3 runs to 13 residues. Germline CDR1 and CDR2: MNHEY and SVGAGI. The CDR3: CASTRTGTYGYTF. In nucleotides, the CDR3 is TGTGCCAGCACCCGAACAGGGACCTATGGCTACACCTTC.

The chain combines TRBV21-1 with TRBJ2-1; TRBD2 is the table's D call and was not checked against the DNA. TRBV21-1 is described as a pseudogene. The CDR3 contains 15 residues. In nucleotides, the CDR3 is TGTGCCCGCGTGATTAGCGGGGGGGGGTACAATGAGCAGTTCTTC. This gives the protein CARVISGGGYNEQFF.

This chain links TRBV5-6 with TRBJ2-4; D gene uncertain. The CDR3 is 11 amino acids. Germline V gene data show CDR1 as SGHDT and CDR2 as YYEEEE. V was cut by 2 bases and J by 7 bases, with 4 bases left in between. CDR3 bases: TGTGCCAGCAGCTTTAGCAACATTCAGTACTTC. Protein sequence: CASSFSNIQYF.

This chain uses TRBV7-9 with TRBJ1-3, with 7 bases lining up with TRBD1. This CDR3 is 17 amino acids long. Trimming removed 5 bases from V and 0 bases from J; junction bases left unmatched: 10. Germline V gene data show CDR1 as SEHNR and CDR2 as FQNEAQ (reference sequence). The CDR3 reads CASSPPGQRYSGNTIYF. In nucleotides, the CDR3 is TGTGCCAGCAGCCCCCCGGGACAGCGATACTCTGGAAACACCATATATTTT.

The gene calls are TRBV28 and TRBJ1-5, with a possible D match to TRBD1 (5 bases). Germline CDR1 is MDHEN and CDR2 is SYDVKM. The CDR3 runs 16 residues. V gave up 3 bases and J gave up 2 bases, with 14 bases separating them. Written as DNA, the CDR3 is TGTGCCAGCAGTTTTCTCCCCAGGGCAGGCAATCAGCCCCAGCATTTT. Translated: CASSFLPRAGNQPQHF.

This clone was seen only once. The chain employs TRBV5-1 and TRBJ1-4; no firm D call. The CDR3 runs to 14 residues. Trimming cost V 0 bases and J 3 bases, with 6 bases left between them. Germline V gene data show CDR1 as SGHRS and CDR2 as YFSETQ. The DNA of the CDR3 is TGCGCCAGCAGCTTGGGGCAGTCTAATGAAAAACTGTTTTTT. Translating it yields CASSLGQSNEKLFF. Looking up the rest from reference TRBV5-1 and TRBJ1-4 gives the full variable domain: KAGVTQTPRYLIKTRGQQVTLSCSPISGHRSVSWYQQTPGQGLQFLFEYFSETQRNKGNFPGRFSGRQFSNSRSEMNVSTLELGDSALYLCASSLGQSNEKLFFGSGTQLSVL.

This clone turned up a few times. The V call is TRBV18, the J call TRBJ1-5; maybe TRBD1 (6 bases). CDR1 is KGHSH and CDR2 is LQKENI in the germline V gene. V lost 3 bases to trimming and J lost 1 base, with 10 bases between them. CDR3 length: 15 amino acids. CDR3 nucleotide sequence: TGTGCCAGCTCACCCAACCAGGGGAGCAATCAGCCCCAGCATTTT. Translating gives CASSPNQGSNQPQHF.

The CDR3: CASIGQGTYEQYF. The CDR3 nucleotides are TGTGCCAGCATCGGACAGGGCACCTACGAGCAGTACTTC. V gene TRBV12-3 or TRBV12-4 combines with J gene TRBJ2-7; 8 bases are shared with TRBD1. Trimming at V came to 7 bases and at J to 2 bases, leaving 4 bases not matched to a gene. The CDR3 totals 13 residues.

The chain combines TRBV19 with TRBJ2-2; 8 nucleotides match TRBD1. This CDR3 spans 17 amino acids. Losses at the gene ends were 3 bases for V and 6 bases for J; bases not matched to a gene: 12. In germline, CDR1 is LNHDA, CDR2 SQIVND (reference sequence). CDR3 DNA sequence: TGTGCCAGTAGTATGGGGTGGGTTTGGACAGGGCCCGGGGAGCTGTTTTTT. It encodes CASSMGWVWTGPGELFF.

The J gene is TRBJ1-1, the V gene TRBV5-1; D is possibly TRBD1 (6 bases). The CDR3 runs to 15 residues. The V gene lost 0 bases and the J gene lost 3 bases, with 12 bases spanning the gap. In germline, CDR1 is SGHRS, CDR2 YFSETQ. Here the CDR3 DNA reads TGCGCCAGCAGCTTGGATGGGGGGGCGCACACTGAAGCTTTCTTT. The encoded protein is CASSLDGGAHTEAFF.

This sequence joins TRBV10-3 and TRBJ2-5; possible D gene TRBD2, 5 bases. The V gene lost 0 bases and the J gene lost 2 bases, with 7 bases spanning the gap. Germline CDR1 reads ENHRY; CDR2 reads SYGVKD. There are 14 residues in the CDR3. Here the CDR3 reads CAISESGNQETQYF. CDR3 nucleotide sequence: TGTGCCATCAGTGAGTCCGGGAATCAAGAGACCCAGTACTTC.

This chain links TRBV24-1 with TRBJ2-7, with D possibly TRBD1 on 6 matching bases. Germline CDR1 KGHDR, CDR2 SFDVKD. The CDR3 totals 12 residues. Trimming left V 9 bases short and J 3 bases short, with 11 bases between. Written as DNA, the CDR3 is TGTGCCACCCAAGACAGGTTCTACGAGCAGTACTTC. Translated, it gives CATQDRFYEQYF.

J is TRBJ2-4 and V is TRBV7-3, with TRBD2 matching 7 bases. Germline CDR1 reads SGHTA; CDR2 reads FQGTGA. The junction had 2 bases not matched to a gene; V was cut back by 2 bases and J by 1 base. The CDR3 has 15 residues. The CDR3 bases are TGTGCCAGCAGCTTATGGGGAGGGGCCAAAAACATTCAGTACTTC. Amino acids: CASSLWGGAKNIQYF.

V is TRBV5-1 and J is TRBJ1-4; D not certain. Germline V gene lookup returns CDR1 SGHRS and CDR2 YFSETQ. The CDR3 sequence is 16 residues long. The germline V and J ends were trimmed by 0 bases and 8 bases, with 17 bases remaining between them. As DNA, the CDR3 is TGCGCCAGCAGCTTGGTTTTCGGGAACCACGGGGAAAAACTGTTTTTT. Amino acid sequence: CASSLVFGNHGEKLFF.

The rearrangement joins TRBV27 to TRBJ1-4; 8 nucleotides align to TRBD1. The V and J ends lost 5 bases and 8 bases, in that order; junction bases with no gene match: 10. The CDR3 length is 15 residues. Germline values: CDR1 MNHEY, CDR2 SMNVEV (reference sequence). CDR3 DNA: TGTGCCAGCAGTAAAGTGGACAGGGATAACGAAAAACTGTTTTTT. It translates to CASSKVDRDNEKLFF.

The chain couples TRBV21-1 to TRBJ2-3; the table's D call, TRBD1, was not checked against the DNA. TRBV21-1 is listed as a pseudogene. The CDR3 totals 16 residues. Written as DNA, the CDR3 is TGTGCCAGCAGCAATCCGGGACGCAGGGGAACAGATACGCAGTATTTT. Protein: CASSNPGRRGTDTQYF.